Given below is one TCR beta chain in context. The sample is drawn from a study of blood T cell repertoires in COVID-19. For the study at large: The study drew acute and convalescent COVID-19 samples from the United States, Italy and Spain. PBMCs, B-cell-depleted T cells, or T cells provided the cDNA or gDNA that made up the material.

The trim removed 4 bases at V and 8 bases at J, leaving 15 bases unmatched. The CDR3 loop spans 17 amino acids. Germline V CDR1 and CDR2: MGHRA, YSYEKL. Only in-frame clones appear in the TCRdb table, and some are missing; sequencing was by immunoSEQ multiplex PCR. Found here are some 57,000 clones, 80% to 90% of them singletons; the top ten hold around 1.6%. This TCR derives from a man in his fifties or sixties with acute or convalescent COVID-19. The sample comprised peripheral blood. The V gene is TRBV4-1, the J gene TRBJ2-3; 10 bases line up with TRBD2. The CDR3 nucleotides read TGCGCCAGCAGCCCCCGCGGAGCGGGGGGGCCGTTAGGTACGCAGTATTTT. This codes for CASSPRGAGGPLGTQYF.